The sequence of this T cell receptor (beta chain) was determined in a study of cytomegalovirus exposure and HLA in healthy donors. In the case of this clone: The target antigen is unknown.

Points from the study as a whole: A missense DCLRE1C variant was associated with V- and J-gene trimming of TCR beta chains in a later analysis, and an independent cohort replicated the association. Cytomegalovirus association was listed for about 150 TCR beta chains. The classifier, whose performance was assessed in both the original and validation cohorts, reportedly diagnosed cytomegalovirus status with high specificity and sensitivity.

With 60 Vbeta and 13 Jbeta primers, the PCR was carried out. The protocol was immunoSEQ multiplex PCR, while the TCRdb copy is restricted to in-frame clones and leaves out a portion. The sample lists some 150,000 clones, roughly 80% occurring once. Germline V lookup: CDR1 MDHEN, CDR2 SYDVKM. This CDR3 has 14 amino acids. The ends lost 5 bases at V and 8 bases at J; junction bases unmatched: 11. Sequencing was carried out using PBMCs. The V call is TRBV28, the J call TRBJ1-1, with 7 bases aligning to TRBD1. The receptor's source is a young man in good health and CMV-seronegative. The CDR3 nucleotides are TGTGCCAGCAGTCTATTTATTAGGGACAGAGAAGCTTTCTTT. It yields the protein CASSLFIRDREAFF. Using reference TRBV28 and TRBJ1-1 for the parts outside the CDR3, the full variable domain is DVKVTQSSRYLVKRTGEKVFLECVQDMDHENMFWYRQDPGLGLRLIYFSYDVKMKEKGDIPEGYSVSREKKERFSLILESASTNQTSMYLCASSLFIRDREAFFGQGTRLTVV.